This T cell receptor beta chain was identified during a study of cytomegalovirus exposure and HLA in healthy donors. Produced via immunoSEQ multiplex PCR; TCRdb's table is partial and in-frame only. The sample carries about 220,000 clones, 85% to 90% recorded once. The germline V and J ends were trimmed by 3 bases and 3 bases, with 11 bases remaining between them. Germline values: CDR1 SEHNR, CDR2 FQNEAQ (reference sequence). The CDR3 loop spans 15 amino acids. The V gene is TRBV7-9, the J gene TRBJ1-4, with D maybe TRBD1 (5 bases). The source of this sequence is a woman between 18 and 29 years old in good health and CMV-seronegative. Input material: PBMCs. The CDR3 nucleotides read TGTGCCAGCAGCTTCTATACAGGACCTAATGAAAAACTGTTTTTT. This codes for CASSFYTGPNEKLFF.